The 29 T cell receptor beta chains in this list originate from one sample, sequenced in a study of cytomegalovirus exposure and HLA in healthy donors. The PCR made use of 60 Vbeta and 13 Jbeta primers. Assay used: immunoSEQ multiplex PCR; TCRdb lists only in-frame clones, some missing. The table includes 75,000 or so clones, approximately 74% detected once. The sequencing sample was made of PBMCs. The receptors were sampled from a woman aged 25 to 39 in good health and CMV-seropositive.

This chain uses TRBV10-3 with TRBJ1-5; possibly TRBD1 for D (5 bases). CDR3 length equals 14 residues. Deletions cut 2 bases from V and 7 bases from J, with 12 bases between. Per germline, CDR1 ENHRY and CDR2 SYGVKD. The CDR3 DNA reads as TGTGCCATCAGTGAGAACGGGGGTAGGCAGCCCCAGCATTTT. Its translation is CAISENGGRQPQHF.

This clone was seen a handful of times. The chain couples TRBV28 to TRBJ2-3; 11 positions agree with TRBD2. Looked up from germline, CDR1 is MDHEN and CDR2 is SYDVKM. V lost 5 bases to trimming and J lost 4 bases; unmatched junction nucleotides: 8. This CDR3 spans 16 amino acids. CDR3 bases: TGTGCCAGCAGTCGACCTATAGCGGGAGGGGCAGATACGCAGTATTTT. It encodes CASSRPIAGGADTQYF. The full variable domain, its missing parts supplied by reference TRBV28 and TRBJ2-3, is DVKVTQSSRYLVKRTGEKVFLECVQDMDHENMFWYRQDPGLGLRLIYFSYDVKMKEKGDIPEGYSVSREKKERFSLILESASTNQTSMYLCASSRPIAGGADTQYFGPGTRLTVL.

This chain connects TRBV4-2 to TRBJ1-2; D is ambiguous. The germline V and J ends were trimmed by 0 bases and 3 bases, with 14 bases remaining between them. Per germline, CDR1 LGHNA and CDR2 YNFKEQ. The CDR3 totals 16 residues. The CDR3 sequence: CASSQDRGSWDYGYTF. CDR3 bases: TGTGCCAGCAGCCAAGATAGAGGTTCGTGGGACTATGGCTACACCTTC.

The CDR3 is CATTAENYGYTF. The CDR3 DNA reads TGTGCCACCACGGCGGAAAACTATGGCTACACCTTC. The chain couples TRBV10-3 to TRBJ1-2; D is uncertain. V was trimmed by 10 bases and J by 2 bases, leaving 11 bases between them. CDR1 is ENHRY, CDR2 SYGVKD, per germline. This CDR3 comprises 12 residues.

This clone came up a few times. CDR3 in amino acids: CAWSVRRGGLAETQYF. In DNA, the CDR3 is TGTGCCTGGAGTGTACGAAGAGGGGGACTAGCAGAGACCCAGTACTTC. This chain uses TRBV30 with TRBJ2-5, with 9 bases that match TRBD2. In germline, CDR1 is GTSNPN, CDR2 SVGIG (reference sequence). This CDR3 contains 16 residues. With 0 bases clipped from V and 4 bases from J, the junction kept 9 bases outside the gene matches.

The genes are TRBV4-1 and TRBJ2-3; D not certain. The germline CDR1 and CDR2 sequences are MGHRA and YSYEKL. With 6 bases removed from V and 1 base from J, the gap between germline ends came to 8 bases. The CDR3 has 13 amino acids. The CDR3: CASSRVGTDTQYF. CDR3 in DNA: TGCGCCAGCAGTCGGGTAGGCACAGATACGCAGTATTTT.

The rearrangement links TRBV27 to TRBJ2-7; TRBD1 matches at 12 bases. The CDR3 covers 14 residues. Germline V CDR1 and CDR2: MNHEY, SMNVEV (reference sequence). Germline trimming cut 4 bases from V and 6 bases from J; bases unmatched to any gene: 4. The chain's CDR3 is CASSSGTGGSEQYF. CDR3 sequence (DNA): TGTGCCAGCAGTTCCGGGACAGGGGGCAGCGAGCAGTACTTC.

The chain links TRBV30 to TRBJ1-1, with D perhaps matching TRBD1 (5 bases). The germline V gene has CDR1 GTSNPN and CDR2 SVGIG (reference sequence). CDR3 size: 13 residues. V lost 2 bases and J lost 1, with 8 bases in between. The CDR3 DNA is TGTGCCTGGAGTCGGAGGGGGAACACTGAAGCTTTCTTT. Its protein product is CAWSRRGNTEAFF. Full variable domain (remainder filled in from reference TRBV30 and TRBJ1-1): SQTIHQWPATLVQPVGSPLSLECTVEGTSNPNLYWYRQAAGRGLQLLFYSVGIGQISSEVPQNLSASRPQDRQFILSSKKLLLSDSGFYLCAWSRRGNTEAFFGQGTRLTVV.

The V gene is TRBV6-5, the J gene TRBJ1-5, with D perhaps matching TRBD1 (6 bases). Per germline, CDR1 MNHEY and CDR2 SVGAGI. Trimming left V 5 bases short and J 2 bases short, with 13 bases between. The CDR3 length is 15 residues. The CDR3 spells CASSTRGIGNQPQHF. DNA for the CDR3: TGTGCCAGCAGTACCAGGGGAATCGGCAATCAGCCCCAGCATTTT.

V and J are TRBV4-1 and TRBJ2-5; TRBD2 matches at 7 bases. The V and J ends lost 1 base and 4 bases, in that order; junction bases with no gene match: 9. Germline V gene lookup returns CDR1 MGHRA and CDR2 YSYEKL. The CDR3 is made up of 16 amino acids. CDR3 sequence (DNA): TGCGCCAGCAGCCAAGCTAGCGGCGTTGAGGGAGAGACCCAGTACTTC. Its protein product is CASSQASGVEGETQYF.

This clone came up a few times. The chain is built from TRBV18 and TRBJ2-5; TRBD2 is a possible D gene (5 bases). The CDR3 covers 13 residues. The germline V and J ends were trimmed by 3 bases and 9 bases, with 14 bases remaining between them. From germline, CDR1 is KGHSH and CDR2 LQKENI. CDR3 sequence reads: CASSPERTGAQYF. The CDR3, as DNA: TGTGCCAGCTCACCCGAGCGGACCGGGGCCCAGTACTTC.

This sequence joins TRBV29-1 and TRBJ1-5; 9 bases align to TRBD1. Germline V CDR1 and CDR2: SQVTM, ANQGSEA. The V and J ends lost 6 bases and 7 bases, in that order; junction bases with no gene match: 10. The CDR3 spans 14 residues. CDR3: CSVSKQGADQPQHF. As DNA, the CDR3 is TGCAGCGTATCGAAACAGGGGGCTGACCAGCCCCAGCATTTT.

CDR3 protein: CASSLDSAQYF. DNA of the CDR3: TGCGCCAGCAGCTTGGATTCTGCGCAGTATTTT. This chain joins TRBV5-1 and TRBJ2-3, with unresolved D. Deletions cut 0 bases from V and 10 bases from J, with 6 bases between. This CDR3 is 11 amino acids long. Per the germline V gene, CDR1 is SGHRS and CDR2 is YFSETQ.

The CDR3 bases are TGTGCCAGCAGCTTTCTGAGGGAGAAAGGGCCCCAGCATTTT. Its protein product is CASSFLREKGPQHF. The chain carries TRBV7-8 and TRBJ1-5; no reliable D call. The V gene's germline CDR1 is SGHVS and CDR2 FQNEAQ. V was shortened by 3 bases and J by 9 bases, with 15 bases between the two germline ends. This CDR3 contains 14 residues.

The gene calls are TRBV28 and TRBJ1-2; TRBD1 agrees at 9 bases. This CDR3 spans 20 amino acids. With 8 bases clipped from V and 3 bases from J, the junction kept 25 bases outside the gene matches. The germline V gene has CDR1 MDHEN and CDR2 SYDVKM. In DNA, the CDR3 is TGTGCCAGCCATAACGGGGACAGGGCTGGACACCGGAGAACCTACTATGGCTACACCTTC. Its translation is CASHNGDRAGHRRTYYGYTF.

The gene calls are TRBV29-1 and TRBJ2-7; D is undetermined. V shed 4 bases and J shed 0 bases, with 13 bases lying between them. The germline V gene encodes CDR1 SQVTM and CDR2 ANQGSEA. CDR3 length equals 14 residues. CDR3 DNA: TGCAGCGTTGCCGTCAGCTGGAGCTCCTACGAGCAGTACTTC. Translated, it gives CSVAVSWSSYEQYF.

V gene TRBV10-1 combines with J gene TRBJ2-1; the D is unclear. V was clipped by 3 bases and J by 6 bases, with 9 bases between them. The CDR3 length is 13 residues. Germline V CDR1 and CDR2: WNHNN, SYGVQD (reference sequence). CDR3 sequence (DNA): TGCGCCAGCAGTGACCAGCGTTTCAATGAGCAGTTCTTC. Its translation: CASSDQRFNEQFF.

In DNA, the CDR3 is TGTGCCAGCAGGGCCCGGAGTGGGTCATACTATGGCTACACCTTC. It codes for CASRARSGSYYGYTF. This rearrangement joins TRBV11-2 to TRBJ1-2; D is unclear. The germline gives CDR1 SGHAT, CDR2 FQNNGV. The CDR3 spans 15 residues. V lost 6 bases and J lost 3, with 17 bases in between.

The chain couples TRBV4-3 to TRBJ1-1; no definite D call. The CDR3 contains 12 residues. Germline V gene lookup returns CDR1 LGHNA and CDR2 YSLEER. The V and J ends lost 1 base and 7 bases respectively, with 7 bases between them. The CDR3 DNA reads TGCGCCAGCAGCCAAGGGAGAGGTGAAGCTTTCTTT. It codes for CASSQGRGEAFF.

The chain joins TRBV29-1 to TRBJ1-2, with a tentative D call TRBD1 (6 bases). Germline-derived CDR1 and CDR2 are SQVTM and ANQGSEA. The CDR3 sequence is 13 residues long. The V and J ends lost 3 bases and 4 bases respectively, with 12 bases between them. CDR3 DNA: TGCAGCGTTGAGAGGGACACCTTCTATGGCTACACCTTC. This gives the protein CSVERDTFYGYTF.

The rearrangement links TRBV30 to TRBJ1-2; 9 bases agree with TRBD1. The CDR3 sequence is 13 residues long. Germline-derived CDR1 and CDR2 are GTSNPN and SVGIG (reference sequence). J lost 8 bases, V lost 5 bases, and 9 bases had no gene match. The CDR3 spells CAWRKGTGSGYTF. The CDR3 DNA follows: TGTGCCTGGCGTAAAGGGACAGGGAGCGGCTACACCTTC.

CDR3: CASSSGDRLNLLEAFF. CDR3 bases: TGTGCCAGCAGCTCCGGCGACAGATTAAACCTCCTTGAAGCTTTCTTT. The chain is built from TRBV28 and TRBJ1-1; weak D call: TRBD1 (5 bases). Germline CDR1 and CDR2: MDHEN and SYDVKM. The CDR3 has 16 amino acids. Trimming left V 6 bases short and J 7 bases short, with 24 bases between.

The chain has TRBV7-2 and TRBJ1-2; maybe TRBD1 (5 bases). There are 17 residues in the CDR3. Germline CDR1 SGHTA, CDR2 FQGNSA. V was trimmed by 5 bases and J by 0 bases, leaving 19 bases between them. Here the CDR3 reads CASSPGHSRRANYGYTF. The CDR3 DNA reads TGTGCCAGCAGCCCCGGACATTCTCGGAGGGCTAACTATGGCTACACCTTC.

This sequence joins TRBV5-1 and TRBJ1-1; TRBD1 matches at 8 bases. The CDR3 runs to 12 residues. CDR1 and CDR2 (germline): SGHRS, YFSETQ. With V trimmed by 2 bases and J by 11 bases, 5 bases remained unmatched. The CDR3 nucleotides are TGCGCCAGCAGCTTACAGGGGGTCGGGGCTTTCTTT. The encoded protein is CASSLQGVGAFF. Supplemented by reference TRBV5-1 and TRBJ1-1, the full variable domain reads KAGVTQTPRYLIKTRGQQVTLSCSPISGHRSVSWYQQTPGQGLQFLFEYFSETQRNKGNFPGRFSGRQFSNSRSEMNVSTLELGDSALYLCASSLQGVGAFFGQGTRLTVV.

This clone has just a few counts. The V gene is TRBV6-1, the J gene TRBJ2-2; 11 bases agree with TRBD2. Trimming cost V 2 bases and J 6 bases; bases outside gene matches: 2. CDR1 is MNHNS and CDR2 is SASEGT in the germline V gene. CDR3 length equals 15 residues. DNA of the CDR3: TGTGCCAGCAGTGAACTAGCGGGAGGATCCGGGGAGCTGTTTTTT. The encoded protein is CASSELAGGSGELFF.

This clone was observed a handful of times. The J gene is TRBJ2-1, the V gene TRBV6-5; 8 bases agree with TRBD2. V shed 7 bases and J 8 bases; nucleotides not matched to a gene: 10. This CDR3 region has 14 residues. The germline CDR1 and CDR2 sequences are MNHEY and SVGAGI. The chain's CDR3 is CASTLGLGVHEQFF. CDR3 bases: TGTGCCAGCACCTTGGGACTAGGGGTTCATGAGCAGTTCTTC.

The DNA of the CDR3 is TGTGCCTGGAGTGGAGGAGGACAGAGACGTACCCAGTACTTC. Residues: CAWSGGGQRRTQYF. This chain joins TRBV30 and TRBJ2-5; D is possibly TRBD1 (6 bases). Trimming left V 1 base short and J 8 bases short, with 17 bases between. CDR1 is GTSNPN, CDR2 SVGIG, per germline (reference sequence). This CDR3 is 14 amino acids long. The variable domain in full, completed from reference TRBV30 and TRBJ2-5, reads SQTIHQWPATLVQPVGSPLSLECTVEGTSNPNLYWYRQAAGRGLQLLFYSVGIGQISSEVPQNLSASRPQDRQFILSSKKLLLSDSGFYLCAWSGGGQRRTQYFGPGTRLLVL.

This rearrangement joins TRBV11-2 to TRBJ1-5; D remains unclear. CDR1 SGHAT and CDR2 FQNNGV come from the germline V gene. V lost 5 bases and J 6 bases, leaving 11 bases between the germline ends. The CDR3 has 13 amino acids. CDR3: CASSLVASQPQHF. As DNA, the CDR3 is TGTGCCAGCAGCCTAGTAGCAAGTCAGCCCCAGCATTTT.

This clone occurred a few times. The rearrangement joins TRBV4-3 to TRBJ2-7; TRBD1 agrees at 8 bases. CDR3 length: 15 residues. Germline CDR1 and CDR2: LGHNA and YSLEER. The V and J ends lost 4 bases and 5 bases, in that order; junction bases with no gene match: 10. CDR3 nucleotides: TGCGCCAGCAGCCGCAAGTCGACAGGGGTGAACGAGCAGTACTTC. Encoded protein: CASSRKSTGVNEQYF.